The entry that follows covers one T cell receptor beta chain sequence. What it binds is not known. The CDR3 covers 16 residues. V lost 0 bases to trimming and J lost 1 base; unmatched junction nucleotides: 2. Per germline, CDR1 SGDLS and CDR2 YYNGEE. This specimen belongs to a study of cytomegalovirus exposure and HLA in healthy donors. Study background: Earlier, 110 million or so unique TCR beta sequences were recovered from about 200 million T cells by an analysis. As released early, the data held roughly 85 million unique TCRs from HLA-typed donors.

It was with 60 Vbeta and 13 Jbeta primers that the PCR ran. TCRdb's table, derived via immunoSEQ multiplex PCR, lists solely in-frame clones and lacks some. The sample holds about 41,000 clones. Whole-study results and caveats: Accurate prediction of most subjects' HLA-A and HLA-B alleles from TCR beta sequences was reported.

This clonotype was obtained from a young man in good health and CMV-seronegative. The sequenced sample consisted of PBMCs. The chain joins TRBV9 to TRBJ2-2; TRBD1 matches at 8 bases. CDR3 DNA sequence: TGTGCCAGCAGCGTAGCCGGGACAGGGAACACCGGGGAGCTGTTTTTT. Protein: CASSVAGTGNTGELFF.